The sample holds a few counts of the clone carrying this TCR beta chain. Its antigen is not known. Scientists amplified the TCR beta CDR3 regions from RNA transcripts. HTBI primers were used in a first-round RT-PCR, which preceded a second-round multiplex PCR. TCRdb used MiXCR to reprocess the multiplex PCR reads, holding one entry per CDR3 protein. The sample contains roughly 700,000 distinct CDR3 sequences, 40% of which appear only once. This sample was included in a study of Graves' ophthalmopathy and Graves' hyperthyroidism. This CDR3 region has 16 residues. Germline V gene data show CDR1 as SQVTM and CDR2 as ANQGSEA. V dropped 2 bases and J dropped 3; count of bases not matched to a gene: 9. Ophthalmopathy was moderately-to-severely active, CAS at least 3, NOSPECS at least 4, lasting under 3 months. Exclusion criteria comprised other autoimmune diseases, uncontrolled infections, pregnancy or lactation in patients.

Study findings and constraints: The 13-signature model separated ophthalmopathy from stable hyperthyroidism at just under 90% sensitivity and about 80% specificity. Blood shared most expanded thyroid clonotypes above 0.001 frequency.

This TCR derives from an adult man with Graves' ophthalmopathy. Sequenced material: peripheral blood. The V and J genes are TRBV29-1 and TRBJ2-2; 7 bases fit TRBD1. This CDR3 reads CSVEIRSGGYTGELFF. The DNA for the CDR3 is TGCAGCGTTGAAATTCGGTCAGGGGGTTACACCGGGGAGCTGTTTTTT.